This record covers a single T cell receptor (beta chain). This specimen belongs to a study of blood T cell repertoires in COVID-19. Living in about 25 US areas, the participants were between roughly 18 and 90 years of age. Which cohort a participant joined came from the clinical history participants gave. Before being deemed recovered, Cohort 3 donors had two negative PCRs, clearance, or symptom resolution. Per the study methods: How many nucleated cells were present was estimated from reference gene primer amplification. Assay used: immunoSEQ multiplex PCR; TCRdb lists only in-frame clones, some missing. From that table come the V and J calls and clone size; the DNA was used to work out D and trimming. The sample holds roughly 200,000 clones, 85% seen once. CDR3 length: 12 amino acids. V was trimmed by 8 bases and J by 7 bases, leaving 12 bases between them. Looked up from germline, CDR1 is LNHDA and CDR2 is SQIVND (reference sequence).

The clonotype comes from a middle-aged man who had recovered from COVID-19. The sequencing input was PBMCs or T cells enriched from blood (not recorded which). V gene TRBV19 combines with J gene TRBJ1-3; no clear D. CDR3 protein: CASHARRNTIYF. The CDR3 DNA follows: TGTGCCAGTCACGCTCGTCGGAACACCATATATTTT.